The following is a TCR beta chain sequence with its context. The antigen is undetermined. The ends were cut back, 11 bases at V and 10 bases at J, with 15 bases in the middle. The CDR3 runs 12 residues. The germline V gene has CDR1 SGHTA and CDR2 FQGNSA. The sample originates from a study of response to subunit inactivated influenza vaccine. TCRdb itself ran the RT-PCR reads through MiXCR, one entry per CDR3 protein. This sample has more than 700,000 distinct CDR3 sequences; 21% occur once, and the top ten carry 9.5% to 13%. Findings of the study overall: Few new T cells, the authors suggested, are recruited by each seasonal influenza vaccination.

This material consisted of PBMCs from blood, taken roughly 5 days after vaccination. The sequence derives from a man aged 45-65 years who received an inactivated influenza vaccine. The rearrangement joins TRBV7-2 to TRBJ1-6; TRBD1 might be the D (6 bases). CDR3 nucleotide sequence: TGTGCCGTCCAGGGGTCGGGGTCACCCCTCCACTTT. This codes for CAVQGSGSPLHF.